Each of the 13 T cell receptor beta chains below was sequenced from the same sample in a study of response to subunit inactivated influenza vaccine. From the RT-PCR reads, TCRdb called clonotypes with MiXCR, one entry per CDR3 protein. The sample has hundreds of thousands of distinct CDR3 sequences, 13% to 15% seen once. The sample was PBMCs from blood, taken approximately 15 days before vaccination. The source of these receptors is a man aged 50 to 59 who received an inactivated influenza vaccine.

The genes are TRBV10-3 and TRBJ2-3; the match to TRBD2 covers 13 bases. CDR3 size: 16 residues. CDR1 ENHRY and CDR2 SYGVKD come from the germline V gene. The trim removed 6 bases at V and 2 bases at J, leaving 5 bases unmatched. DNA of the CDR3: TGTGCCATCAGGCCGGGACTAGCGGGGTCCACAGATACGCAGTATTTT. It translates to CAIRPGLAGSTDTQYF.

The V and J genes are TRBV9 and TRBJ2-1, with 8 bases identical to TRBD2. Germline V gene data show CDR1 as SGDLS and CDR2 as YYNGEE. The CDR3 contains 15 residues. The ends lost 0 bases at V and 1 base at J; junction bases unmatched: 0. Here the CDR3 DNA reads TGTGCCAGCAGCGTAGGCGGGAGGTCCTACAATGAGCAGTTCTTC. It encodes CASSVGGRSYNEQFF.

This clonotype was observed a handful of times. V usage is TRBV18 and J usage is TRBJ1-1, with 8 bases matching TRBD1. The CDR3 sequence is 16 residues long. Germline trimming cut 0 bases from V and 1 base from J; bases unmatched to any gene: 4. Germline V gives CDR1 KGHSH, CDR2 LQKENI. Here the CDR3 reads CASSPPVGQGNTEAFF. In DNA, the CDR3 is TGTGCCAGCTCACCACCAGTCGGACAGGGGAACACTGAAGCTTTCTTT. Variable domain in full (rest from reference TRBV18 and TRBJ1-1): NAGVMQNPRHLVRRRGQEARLRCSPMKGHSHVYWYRQLPEEGLKFMVYLQKENIIDESGMPKERFSAEFPKEGPSILRIQQVVRGDSAAYFCASSPPVGQGNTEAFFGQGTRLTVV.

In this sample, this clonotype turned up a few times. The CDR3 is CASSLTGATSGELFF. CDR3 bases: TGTGCCAGCAGCCTCACGGGGGCGACGTCCGGGGAGCTGTTTTTT. The chain employs TRBV4-2 and TRBJ2-2; D possibly uses TRBD1 or TRBD2 (6 bases each). CDR1 and CDR2 (germline): LGHNA, YNFKEQ. This CDR3 region has 15 residues. V lost 4 bases to trimming and J lost 6 bases, with 15 bases between them.

The V call is TRBV28, the J call TRBJ2-5, with 10 bases fitting TRBD1. The CDR3 consists of 14 residues. J was trimmed by 2 bases and V by 8 bases; bases with no gene match: 5. Germline CDR1 MDHEN, CDR2 SYDVKM. CDR3 sequence: CASEPGQGQETQYF. In DNA form, the CDR3 reads TGTGCCAGCGAGCCGGGACAGGGGCAAGAGACCCAGTACTTC.

In its sample, this clonotype was seen a few times. The gene calls are TRBV11-2 and TRBJ2-5; 8 bases are a match to TRBD2. The germline V gene encodes CDR1 SGHAT and CDR2 FQNNGV. Trimming at V came to 0 bases and at J to 1 base, leaving 7 bases not matched to a gene. The CDR3 is 17 amino acids. The CDR3 region is CASSLDGLAGFQETQYF. Written as DNA, the CDR3 is TGTGCCAGCAGCTTAGATGGCCTAGCGGGTTTCCAAGAGACCCAGTACTTC.

This clonotype has a single count. The rearrangement uses TRBV5-1 and TRBJ2-7; D call uncertain. Near its end, the DNA agrees better with TRBJ2-1, so the J call may be wrong. Germline lookup yields CDR1 SGHRS and CDR2 YFSETQ. This CDR3 has 14 residues. The CDR3 coding sequence is TGCGCCAGCAGCTTGGTCGCCTACTCCTACGAGCAGTTCTTC. Protein: CASSLVAYSYEQFF.

The chain has TRBV2 and TRBJ1-3, with 7 bases lining up with TRBD1. V lost 7 bases and J lost 3; bases outside the gene matches: 6. Germline CDR1 SNHLY, CDR2 FYNNEI. This CDR3 has 14 amino acids. The CDR3 nucleotides read TGTGCCAGCACTCCAGGGGGTATTGGAAACACCATATATTTT. Translating gives CASTPGGIGNTIYF.

This clonotype was observed a few times. V usage is TRBV4-2 and J usage is TRBJ1-4; tentatively, D is TRBD1 (6 bases). CDR1 is LGHNA and CDR2 is YNFKEQ in the germline V gene. This CDR3 is 19 amino acids long. V was cut by 4 bases and J by 3 bases, with 24 bases left in between. CDR3 in DNA: TGTGCCAGCAGCCGCGTACCCGGGGGCGCAGGTTCGCCTAATGAAAAACTGTTTTTT. Its protein is CASSRVPGGAGSPNEKLFF.

V usage is TRBV11-2 and J usage is TRBJ1-5; maybe TRBD1 (5 bases). Germline V gene lookup returns CDR1 SGHAT and CDR2 FQNNGV. This CDR3 region has 13 residues. The CDR3 DNA reads as TGTGCAACAGCAAGGGGCAGAAATCAGCCCCAGCATTTT. It translates to CATARGRNQPQHF.

This clonotype was seen more than once but under ten times. In DNA, the CDR3 is TGTGCCAGCGCCCCCCCGTCAGGGAACACCGGGGAGCTGTTTTTT. Amino acid sequence: CASAPPSGNTGELFF. This rearrangement joins TRBV2 to TRBJ2-2; D ambiguous. This CDR3 spans 15 amino acids. The V gene lost 8 bases and the J gene lost 1 base, with 14 bases spanning the gap. Germline lookup yields CDR1 SNHLY and CDR2 FYNNEI.

In this sample, this clonotype turned up a few times. The genes are TRBV7-2 and TRBJ1-5; D may be TRBD1 (5 bases). V lost 5 bases and J 2 bases, leaving 13 bases between the germline ends. The CDR3 covers 15 residues. Germline CDR1 reads SGHTA; CDR2 reads FQGNSA. The CDR3 DNA reads TGTGCCAGCAGCCCGGACTGGGGCGGCAATCAGCCCCAGCATTTT. This gives the protein CASSPDWGGNQPQHF.

V and J are TRBV20-1 and TRBJ1-4; 7 bases fit TRBD1. The CDR3 contains 12 residues. The germline CDR1 and CDR2 sequences are DFQATT and SNEGSKA (reference sequence). The V segment lost 7 bases and the J segment 6 bases; nucleotides outside the gene matches: 5. CDR3 in DNA: TGCAGTGTTAGGACAGGTGATGAAAAACTGTTTTTT. Its translation is CSVRTGDEKLFF.